This section outlines one T cell receptor beta chain sequence together with its context. No antigen is known for it. The table came from immunoSEQ multiplex PCR; TCRdb's copy has only in-frame clones and leaves some out. The table includes 100,000 to 150,000 clones, about 96% detected once. Germline V gene sequence: CDR1 GTSNPN, CDR2 SVGIG (reference sequence). Trimming shortened V by 3 bases and J by 0 bases, and 15 bases separated the two germline ends. CDR3 length: 16 residues. This entry belongs to a study of cytomegalovirus exposure and HLA in healthy donors. Points from the study as a whole: First-cohort TCR clusters tended to co-occur in the 130 or so validation repertoires, a later analysis found.

The V call is TRBV30, the J call TRBJ1-5, with D perhaps matching TRBD1 (5 bases). The sample comprised PBMCs. The sequence was obtained from a man in his late teens or twenties in good health and CMV-seronegative. The CDR3 here is CAWSPPGGYSNQPQHF. The DNA of the CDR3 is TGTGCCTGGAGCCCCCCCGGGGGGTATAGCAATCAGCCCCAGCATTTT.